This TCR beta chain was documented in a study of T cells in localized non-small cell lung cancer. CDR3 length: 16 residues. V lost 2 bases to trimming and J lost 4 bases; unmatched junction nucleotides: 11. Germline lookup yields CDR1 SGHRS and CDR2 YFSETQ. The table came from immunoSEQ multiplex PCR; TCRdb's copy has only in-frame clones and leaves some out. Among some 10,000 clones, around two fifths were seen once, and the ten largest hold around 3.5%. V and J are TRBV5-1 and TRBJ1-1, with 7 positions matching TRBD1. Specimen: lymph node tissue, collected before any cancer treatment. The receptor was isolated from a woman between 35 and 70 years old with stage I lung adenocarcinoma. In nucleotides, the CDR3 is TGCGCCAGCAGCTTAGGGCATAGACAGGGCGGCACTGAAGCTTTCTTT. Protein product: CASSLGHRQGGTEAFF.